A selection of T cell receptor beta chains follows, all from one sample in a study of a mutant IDH1 vaccine in newly diagnosed glioma. These receptors' antigens are unknown. The assay was immunoSEQ multiplex PCR, and TCRdb's table has in-frame clones only and misses some. The sample has about 26,000 clones, over 80% seen once. The sample here was PBMCs, taken from a glioma patient whose treatment included an IDH1 peptide vaccine. Receptors were obtained from a man aged 30-40 years with glioma. The CDR3 runs from the conserved cysteine through the conserved F or W. The D gene is left open where the match is weak. Not every row has a clone size; where given, it reads once, few, many or a size class.

v_gene: TRBV18
j_gene: TRBJ1-2
abundance: NA
d_gene: NA
CDR3nt: TGTGCCAGCTCACCCGAGGGGCGGACCATCTATGGCTACACCTTC
CDR3aa: CASSPEGRTIYGYTF

v_gene: TRBV5-6
j_gene: TRBJ2-5
abundance: NA
d_gene: NA
CDR3nt: TGTGCCAGCAGCTTGAGGACTGTACAAGAGACCCAGTACTTC
CDR3aa: CASSLRTVQETQYF

v_gene: TRBV14
j_gene: TRBJ2-5
abundance: once
d_gene: TRBD1
CDR3nt: TGTGCCAGCAGCCAATCCGCCCGACAGGGGCGAGAGACCCAGTACTTC
CDR3aa: CASSQSARQGRETQYF

v_gene: TRBV10-3
j_gene: TRBJ2-1
abundance: NA
d_gene: TRBD2
CDR3nt: TGTGCCATCAGTCCTAGCGGGAGTAAGAATGAGCAGTTCTTC
CDR3aa: CAISPSGSKNEQFF

v_gene: TRBV7-2
j_gene: TRBJ2-1
abundance: NA
d_gene: NA
CDR3nt: TGTGCCAGCAGCTTAAGGACAGTCTACAATGAGCAGTTCTTC
CDR3aa: CASSLRTVYNEQFF

v_gene: TRBV28
j_gene: TRBJ1-5
abundance: NA
d_gene: NA
CDR3nt: TGTGCCAGCAGTCCTAGGGAGGACGTGGCCCAGCATTTT
CDR3aa: CASSPREDVAQHF

v_gene: TRBV18
j_gene: TRBJ1-5
abundance: NA
d_gene: NA
CDR3nt: TGTGCCAGCTCACCTATCCCAGGATCAAGCAATCAGCCCCAGCATTTT
CDR3aa: CASSPIPGSSNQPQHF

v_gene: TRBV5-1
j_gene: TRBJ2-7
abundance: NA
d_gene: TRBD2
CDR3nt: TGCGCCAGCAGCACGGGACTAGCGGGAGATTTTACCTACGAGCAGTACTTC
CDR3aa: CASSTGLAGDFTYEQYF

v_gene: TRBV6-6
j_gene: TRBJ1-2
abundance: once
d_gene: NA
CDR3nt: TGTGCCAGCAGTACGGTAATGCTGGGGGGGGCCCATGGCTACACCTTC
CDR3aa: CASSTVMLGGAHGYTF

v_gene: TRBV19
j_gene: TRBJ2-2
abundance: NA
d_gene: NA
CDR3nt: TGTGCCAGTAGTGAATTAAACACCGGGGAGCTGTTTTTT
CDR3aa: CASSELNTGELFF

v_gene: TRBV5-4
j_gene: TRBJ2-7
abundance: NA
d_gene: TRBD1
CDR3nt: TGTGCCAGCAGCTCGACAGGGGGCGAGCAGTACTTC
CDR3aa: CASSSTGGEQYF

v_gene: TRBV7-2
j_gene: TRBJ1-4
abundance: few
d_gene: NA
CDR3nt: TGTGCCAGCAGCCTAAATATTGGTGCTAATGAAAAACTGTTTTTT
CDR3aa: CASSLNIGANEKLFF

v_gene: TRBV9
j_gene: TRBJ2-7
abundance: NA
d_gene: NA
CDR3nt: TGTGCCAGCAGCGTAGGTAGCGGCAACTACGAGCAGTACTTC
CDR3aa: CASSVGSGNYEQYF

v_gene: TRBV5-1
j_gene: TRBJ1-4
abundance: NA
d_gene: NA
CDR3nt: TGCGCCAGCAGCCCACCGGACAGCCTTAATGAAAAACTGTTTTTT
CDR3aa: CASSPPDSLNEKLFF

v_gene: TRBV7-8
j_gene: TRBJ2-2
abundance: NA
d_gene: TRBD2
CDR3nt: TGTGCCAGCAGCTTAGCCGCGGAAGCTAGCGGGGAGATGAACACCGGGGAGCTGTTTTTT
CDR3aa: CASSLAAEASGEMNTGELFF

v_gene: TRBV11-3
j_gene: TRBJ2-7
abundance: few
d_gene: TRBD1
CDR3nt: TGTGCCAGCAGCACCGTGACAGGGGGTGAGCAGTACTTC
CDR3aa: CASSTVTGGEQYF

v_gene: TRBV28
j_gene: TRBJ2-1
abundance: NA
d_gene: NA
CDR3nt: TGTGCCGTAGGGGGTGGCTCCTACAATGAGCAGTTCTTC
CDR3aa: CAVGGGSYNEQFF